The 13 T cell receptor beta chains presented below share a single source sample, sequenced in a study of shared clonotypes between healthy human individuals. Only in-frame clones appear in the TCRdb table, and some are missing; sequencing was by immunoSEQ multiplex PCR. The table records roughly 2.2 million clones, about nine tenths of them present only once. Sequenced material: naive CD4+ T cells from PBMCs. The subset was: CD45RA+ positively selected. These receptors originate from a man younger than 35 in good health. Some clones in this sample may be carry-over from other donors' samples.

The rearrangement joins TRBV6-5 to TRBJ1-4, with D hard to call. V was pared by 2 bases and J by 5 bases, with 15 bases between. Germline CDR1 reads MNHEY; CDR2 reads SVGAGI. This CDR3 has 16 amino acids. This CDR3 reads CASSYGRARANEKLFF. Written as DNA, the CDR3 is TGTGCCAGCAGTTACGGTCGGGCAAGGGCAAATGAAAAACTGTTTTTT.

This clone showed up just a few times. The chain links TRBV5-1 to TRBJ1-1; 7 bases agree with TRBD1. Germline trimming cut 3 bases from V and 1 base from J; bases unmatched to any gene: 3. This CDR3 contains 14 residues. Germline V lookup: CDR1 SGHRS, CDR2 YFSETQ. This CDR3 reads CASSSTGANTEAFF. CDR3 bases: TGCGCCAGCAGCTCAACAGGGGCGAACACTGAAGCTTTCTTT.

The chain links TRBV27 to TRBJ1-5, with 10 bases aligning to TRBD1. With 6 bases clipped from V and 7 bases from J, the junction kept 6 bases outside the gene matches. Germline V gives CDR1 MNHEY, CDR2 SMNVEV (reference sequence). CDR3 size: 14 residues. The CDR3 nucleotides read TGTGCCAGCAGACCGACAGGGGGCGGCCAGCCCCAGCATTTT. It specifies CASRPTGGGQPQHF.

The J gene is TRBJ2-3, the V gene TRBV29-1; 8 nucleotides match TRBD2. V shed 7 bases and J 0 bases; nucleotides not matched to a gene: 6. The CDR3 runs 14 residues. From germline, CDR1 is SQVTM and CDR2 ANQGSEA. In DNA, the CDR3 is TGCAGCGCCGATAGCGGGATGAGCACAGATACGCAGTATTTT. Translation gives CSADSGMSTDTQYF.

This chain uses TRBV5-1 with TRBJ1-1; no clear D. V gave up 0 bases and J gave up 4 bases, with 13 bases separating them. CDR3 length equals 15 residues. From germline, CDR1 is SGHRS and CDR2 YFSETQ. DNA for the CDR3: TGCGCCAGCAGCTTGGCGTCCCCGGGGAGCACTGAAGCTTTCTTT. Translating it yields CASSLASPGSTEAFF.

The chain uses TRBV6-1 and TRBJ1-2; no firm D call. V shed 6 bases and J shed 0 bases, with 11 bases lying between them. The germline V gene encodes CDR1 MNHNS and CDR2 SASEGT. CDR3 size: 14 residues. The CDR3 loop is CASSPSRTNYGYTF. The CDR3 region has the DNA TGTGCCAGCAGCCCCAGCCGTACTAACTATGGCTACACCTTC.

The rearrangement joins TRBV23-1 to TRBJ1-1, with a possible D match to TRBD1 (5 bases). TRBV23-1 is filed as an ORF, its function uncertain. The CDR3 consists of 14 residues. The ends were cut back, 5 bases at V and 9 bases at J, with 19 bases in the middle. The CDR3 reads CASSKFGGSMKAFF. The CDR3 region has the DNA TGCGCCAGCAGTAAATTCGGGGGATCCATGAAAGCTTTCTTT.

CDR3 sequence reads: CASSLTSGINEQYF. The CDR3 DNA reads TGTGCCAGCAGCTTGACTAGCGGGATTAACGAGCAGTACTTC. V usage is TRBV7-8 and J usage is TRBJ2-7; 11 bases agree with TRBD2. CDR1 is SGHVS, CDR2 FQNEAQ, per germline. The V segment lost 3 bases and the J segment 5 bases; nucleotides outside the gene matches: 3. The CDR3 covers 14 residues.

Written as DNA, the CDR3 is TGTGCCAGCAGTACGTCTAGCGTTCGGTCCTACAATGAGCAGTTCTTC. Amino acid sequence: CASSTSSVRSYNEQFF. The chain uses TRBV28 and TRBJ2-1, with D tentatively TRBD2 (6 bases). The CDR3 covers 16 residues. Per the germline V gene, CDR1 is MDHEN and CDR2 is SYDVKM. Trimming cost V 5 bases and J 1 base, with 15 bases left between them.

CDR3 bases: TGTGCCAGCTCACCGGGGGCACAGGAAAAACTGTTTTTT. As protein: CASSPGAQEKLFF. The rearrangement uses TRBV18 and TRBJ1-4; possibly TRBD1 for D (6 bases). Trimming cost V 3 bases and J 8 bases, with 10 bases left between them. Per the germline V gene, CDR1 is KGHSH and CDR2 is LQKENI. The CDR3 spans 13 residues.

Turning to this clone: Other DNA variants within this sample encode the same CDR3. The chain couples TRBV7-3 to TRBJ1-2; 7 bases line up with TRBD1. The CDR3 sequence is 13 residues long. The V segment lost 6 bases and the J segment 2 bases; nucleotides outside the gene matches: 3. The germline CDR1 and CDR2 sequences are SGHTA and FQGTGA. This CDR3 reads CASSSGQNYGYTF. The CDR3 region has the DNA TGTGCCAGCAGTTCGGGACAGAACTATGGCTACACCTTC.

The chain links TRBV18 to TRBJ2-7; D assignment may be TRBD1 or TRBD2 (7 bases each). This CDR3 is 17 amino acids long. CDR1 is KGHSH, CDR2 LQKENI, per germline. Trimming pared 2 bases from V and 0 bases from J, leaving 17 bases between. The CDR3 bases are TGTGCCAGCTCACCAATGGGGGGGACAGCAAGCTCCTACGAGCAGTACTTC. As protein: CASSPMGGTASSYEQYF.

The chain joins TRBV30 to TRBJ2-3, with D tentatively TRBD1 or TRBD2 (5 bases each). Trimming took 5 bases from V and 1 from J, leaving 13 bases between them. The CDR3 length is 14 residues. Germline assignment: CDR1 GTSNPN and CDR2 SVGIG (reference sequence). In nucleotides, the CDR3 is TGTGCCTGGGGAGAGGGGCTGGGCACAGATACGCAGTATTTT. It codes for CAWGEGLGTDTQYF. Looking up the rest from reference TRBV30 and TRBJ2-3 gives the full variable domain: SQTIHQWPATLVQPVGSPLSLECTVEGTSNPNLYWYRQAAGRGLQLLFYSVGIGQISSEVPQNLSASRPQDRQFILSSKKLLLSDSGFYLCAWGEGLGTDTQYFGPGTRLTVL.